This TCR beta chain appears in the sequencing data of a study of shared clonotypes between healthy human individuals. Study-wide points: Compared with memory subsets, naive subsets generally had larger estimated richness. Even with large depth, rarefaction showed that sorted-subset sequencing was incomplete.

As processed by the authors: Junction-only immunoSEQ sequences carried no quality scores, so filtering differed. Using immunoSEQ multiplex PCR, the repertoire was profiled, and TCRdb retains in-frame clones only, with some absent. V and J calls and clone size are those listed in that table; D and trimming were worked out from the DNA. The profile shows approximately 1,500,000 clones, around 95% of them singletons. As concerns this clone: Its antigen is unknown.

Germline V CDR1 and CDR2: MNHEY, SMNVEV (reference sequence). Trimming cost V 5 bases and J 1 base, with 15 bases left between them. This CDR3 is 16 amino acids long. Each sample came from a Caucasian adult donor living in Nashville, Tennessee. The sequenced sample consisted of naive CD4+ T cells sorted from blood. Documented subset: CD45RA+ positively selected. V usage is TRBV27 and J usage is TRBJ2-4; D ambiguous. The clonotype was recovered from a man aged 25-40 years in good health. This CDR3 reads CASSPETIFAKNIQYF. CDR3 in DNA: TGTGCCAGCAGTCCCGAAACCATCTTTGCCAAAAACATTCAGTACTTC.